One and the same sample provided the 13 T cell receptor beta chains below, sequenced in a study of cytomegalovirus exposure and HLA in healthy donors. The PCR was carried out with 60 Vbeta primers and 13 Jbeta primers. Only in-frame clones appear in the TCRdb table, and some are missing; sequencing was by immunoSEQ multiplex PCR. The sample lists 75,000 to 100,000 clones, around 74% occurring once. Sequencing was carried out using PBMCs. The receptor set was obtained from a woman aged 70-85 years in good health and CMV-seropositive.

This clone was counted between two and nine times. The chain couples TRBV28 to TRBJ1-1; D is uncertain. The V and J ends lost 1 base and 10 bases respectively, with 13 bases between them. The germline V gene has CDR1 MDHEN and CDR2 SYDVKM. The CDR3 covers 13 residues. The CDR3 region is CASSLSSRGGAFF. The CDR3 nucleotides are TGTGCCAGCAGTTTATCTTCCCGGGGTGGAGCTTTCTTT. Complete variable domain (other parts from reference TRBV28 and TRBJ1-1): DVKVTQSSRYLVKRTGEKVFLECVQDMDHENMFWYRQDPGLGLRLIYFSYDVKMKEKGDIPEGYSVSREKKERFSLILESASTNQTSMYLCASSLSSRGGAFFGQGTRLTVV.

The genes are TRBV18 and TRBJ2-5, with 7 bases matching TRBD2. CDR1 is KGHSH and CDR2 is LQKENI in the germline V gene. Unmatched junction bases numbered 6, after V lost 1 base and J lost 4 bases. This CDR3 has 15 residues. CDR3: CASSPQASGVETQYF. CDR3 sequence (DNA): TGTGCCAGCTCACCACAGGCTAGCGGAGTAGAGACCCAGTACTTC. Complete variable domain (other parts from reference TRBV18 and TRBJ2-5): NAGVMQNPRHLVRRRGQEARLRCSPMKGHSHVYWYRQLPEEGLKFMVYLQKENIIDESGMPKERFSAEFPKEGPSILRIQQVVRGDSAAYFCASSPQASGVETQYFGPGTRLLVL.

This sequence joins TRBV27 and TRBJ2-1; the match to TRBD2 covers 13 bases. The CDR3 is 15 residues long. Germline V gene lookup returns CDR1 MNHEY and CDR2 SMNVEV (reference sequence). The trim removed 4 bases at V and 6 bases at J, leaving 3 bases unmatched. CDR3 sequence reads: CASSSRTSGSNEQFF. CDR3 nucleotide sequence: TGTGCCAGCAGTTCGCGGACTAGCGGGAGCAATGAGCAGTTCTTC.

V and J are TRBV11-2 and TRBJ2-2, with 11 bases identical to TRBD1. The CDR3 runs 18 residues. CDR1 is SGHAT and CDR2 is FQNNGV in the germline V gene. V was pared by 1 base and J by 4 bases, with 8 bases of the junction left unmatched. CDR3 residues: CASSLVWTGGSGTGELFF. The CDR3 nucleotides are TGTGCCAGCAGCTTAGTATGGACAGGGGGCAGCGGCACCGGGGAGCTGTTTTTT.

V and J are TRBV9 and TRBJ2-3; 7 nucleotides agree with TRBD1. Germline lookup yields CDR1 SGDLS and CDR2 YYNGEE. There are 16 residues in the CDR3. J lost 1 base, V lost 2 bases, and 7 bases had no gene match. This CDR3 reads CASSVRGTLGTDTQYF. The CDR3 coding sequence is TGTGCCAGCAGCGTCAGGGGGACGTTGGGCACAGATACGCAGTATTTT.

This sequence joins TRBV19 and TRBJ2-1; D gene unclear. The CDR3 has 15 residues. V was cut by 1 base and J by 2 bases, with 9 bases left in between. The V gene's germline CDR1 is LNHDA and CDR2 SQIVND (reference sequence). CDR3 in DNA: TGTGCCAGTAGTATAGTGGCGGAGCCCTACAATGAGCAGTTCTTC. This encodes CASSIVAEPYNEQFF.

This chain links TRBV28 with TRBJ2-7; weak D call: TRBD2 (5 bases). Looked up from germline, CDR1 is MDHEN and CDR2 is SYDVKM. This CDR3 is 12 amino acids long. The germline V and J ends were trimmed by 1 base and 9 bases, with 10 bases remaining between them. The CDR3 reads CASSLSGSLQYF. In DNA, the CDR3 is TGTGCCAGCAGTTTATCGGGGAGCCTGCAGTACTTC.

This clone appeared a single time. The V call is TRBV11-1, the J call TRBJ2-2, with 10 bases identical to TRBD2. The CDR3 sequence is 19 residues long. The germline CDR1 and CDR2 sequences are SGHAT and FQDESV (reference sequence). Unmatched junction bases numbered 13, after V lost 5 bases and J lost 1 base. Written as DNA, the CDR3 is TGTGCCAGCAGCCCCCGTGGGCTAGCGGGGGTGAGGAACACCGGGGAGCTGTTTTTT. Translated: CASSPRGLAGVRNTGELFF.

The chain has TRBV18 and TRBJ1-1; D unresolved. The CDR3 has 13 amino acids. V was shortened by 6 bases and J by 3 bases, with 11 bases between the two germline ends. In germline, CDR1 is KGHSH, CDR2 LQKENI. The CDR3 here is CASSRERDTEAFF. DNA for the CDR3: TGTGCCAGCTCCCGCGAGAGGGACACTGAAGCTTTCTTT.

The CDR3 protein is CASSATGFEAFF. The CDR3 DNA reads as TGCGCCAGCAGCGCGACAGGGTTTGAAGCTTTCTTT. The chain uses TRBV5-1 and TRBJ1-1, with TRBD1 identical over 7 bases. The CDR3 covers 12 residues. V was pared by 4 bases and J by 7 bases, with 4 bases of the junction left unmatched. Germline loops: CDR1 SGHRS, CDR2 YFSETQ.

The gene calls are TRBV11-2 and TRBJ1-1; no reliable D call. Trimming pared 2 bases from V and 2 bases from J, leaving 6 bases between. Per germline, CDR1 SGHAT and CDR2 FQNNGV. This CDR3 is built from 13 residues. The CDR3 here is CASSLTPNTEAFF. In DNA, the CDR3 is TGTGCCAGCAGCTTAACACCAAACACTGAAGCTTTCTTT.

In its sample, this clone was seen a few times. The gene calls are TRBV25-1 and TRBJ1-2; 12 bases agree with TRBD1. CDR3 length: 15 amino acids. V gave up 9 bases and J gave up 8 bases; unmatched junction bases: 13. Germline values: CDR1 MGHDK, CDR2 SYGVNS. CDR3 amino acids: CARETPGTGGRGYTF. The CDR3 coding sequence is TGTGCCAGAGAGACTCCGGGGACAGGGGGCAGGGGCTACACCTTC.

V gene TRBV6-5 combines with J gene TRBJ2-7, with 8 bases identical to TRBD1. The CDR3 is 15 residues long. Germline V gives CDR1 MNHEY, CDR2 SVGAGI. V gave up 5 bases and J gave up 3 bases; unmatched junction bases: 9. This CDR3 is CASSLSGTGVYEQYF. CDR3 sequence (DNA): TGTGCCAGCAGTCTGTCCGGGACAGGAGTCTACGAGCAGTACTTC.